This TCR beta chain was sequenced during a study of blood T cell repertoires in COVID-19. Study background: Sites in the United States, Italy and Spain provided acute and convalescent COVID-19 samples. The analysed material was cDNA or gDNA that came from T cells, B-cell-depleted T cells, or PBMCs.

The ends were cut back, 4 bases at V and 0 bases at J, with 12 bases in the middle. Germline V lookup: CDR1 LNHDA, CDR2 SQIVND (reference sequence). This CDR3 contains 15 residues. Per the authors' pipeline: Nucleated cell number was recorded as an estimate derived from reference gene primer amplification. Assay: immunoSEQ multiplex PCR; the TCRdb copy retains only in-frame clones and omits some. The D gene and trimming were derived from the DNA, and the V and J assignments and clone size from that table. The profile shows hundreds of thousands of clones, about nine tenths of them singletons. This clonotype originated in a woman in her twenties or thirties who had recovered from COVID-19. The sequencing input was peripheral blood. The chain employs TRBV19 and TRBJ1-1; D is possibly TRBD1 (5 bases). CDR3 residues: CASSRGIIMNTEAFF. CDR3 bases: TGTGCCAGTAGTAGGGGCATCATTATGAACACTGAAGCTTTCTTT.